In its sample, the clone carrying this TCR beta chain was seen once. What it binds is unknown. From germline, CDR1 is LNHDA and CDR2 SQIVND (reference sequence). The CDR3 sequence is 14 residues long. V lost 4 bases and J lost 5; bases outside the gene matches: 8. This entry comes from a study of brain metastases from non-small cell lung cancer. The repertoire was sequenced with immunoSEQ multiplex PCR; TCRdb's copy has only in-frame clones and lacks some. The sample holds roughly 15,000 clones, about four fifths seen once. Study-level results: T-cell infiltration was lower in brain metastases than primaries (P < 0.001). Expanded T-cell clones appeared in approximately 60% of brain metastases over primaries. TCR repertoires overlapped largely between brain metastases and matched primaries.

The sequence derives from a donor aged 40 or over with non-small cell lung cancer. The chain combines TRBV19 with TRBJ2-7, with TRBD2 matching 7 bases. Sequences were obtained from primary lung tumor tissue. CDR3 sequence (DNA): TGTGCCAGTAGTAGGGGCCCGGGAGGCGACGAGCAGTACGTC. It codes for CASSRGPGGDEQYV.